This T cell receptor beta chain was obtained from a study of shared T cell receptors in the human thymus. Germline values: CDR1 SQVTM, CDR2 ANQGSEA. Losses at the gene ends were 4 bases for V and 1 base for J; bases not matched to a gene: 6. The CDR3 is 14 residues long. Libraries were prepared by immunoSEQ multiplex PCR; TCRdb keeps only in-frame clonotypes and omits some of them. The profile shows approximately 730,000 clones, over 75% of them singletons. These same records also appear under a second study, on human thymus T cells. According to that study: It was healthy Finnish infants having corrective surgery for congenital heart defects who were the donors. Resected material from corrective heart surgery provided the thymus tissue analysed. Across thymic and blood repertoires, the usage of V and J genes appeared to be biased. Related research found strongly overlapping thymic repertoires in unrelated individuals.

Sequencing was done on a sample of thymocytes. The receptor's source is a girl under three years old with a congenital heart defect. The chain joins TRBV29-1 to TRBJ1-2; 7 nucleotides line up with TRBD1. As DNA, the CDR3 is TGCAGCGTTGGTAGGGGGCTTGTTAACTATGGCTACACCTTC. This sequence encodes CSVGRGLVNYGYTF.